Presented here are 2 T cell receptor beta chains from one specimen sequenced in a study of T cells in Graves' hyperthyroidism and ophthalmopathy. The CDR3 regions of TCR beta were amplified from RNA transcripts. The primer set for the first-round RT-PCR of the TCR CDR3 was HTBI. MiXCR was run by TCRdb on the multiplex PCR reads, yielding one entry per CDR3 protein. The table lists fewer than 300,000 distinct CDR3 sequences, 25% of them singletons. The specimen sequenced was blood. Receptors were obtained from a man aged 35 to 55 with Graves' hyperthyroidism that later progressed to Graves' ophthalmopathy.

This clonotype was observed many times. The chain uses TRBV12-5 and TRBJ1-2; no reliable D call. V was shortened by 0 bases and J by 3 bases, with 5 bases between the two germline ends. This CDR3 is 13 amino acids long. Germline CDR1 and CDR2: LGHNT and FRNRAP. The CDR3: CASGLVSYYGYTF. As DNA, the CDR3 is TGTGCTAGTGGTTTGGTCTCATACTATGGCTACACCTTC.

This clonotype was counted at least ten times. The chain recombines TRBV7-2 with TRBJ1-5; no clear D gene. CDR3 size: 13 residues. V was shortened by 3 bases and J by 6 bases, with 9 bases between the two germline ends. Germline V gives CDR1 SGHTA, CDR2 FQGNSA. CDR3 sequence reads: CASSLREVQPQHF. The CDR3 DNA reads as TGTGCCAGCAGCTTGCGCGAGGTTCAGCCCCAGCATTTT.